The 30 T cell receptor beta chains listed next were all sequenced from one sample in a study of identical twins. TCRdb redid the calling of the 5' RACE reads with MiXCR, one entry per CDR3 protein. This sample has hundreds of thousands of distinct CDR3 sequences, with less than 9% found just once. The data also belong to a second study, concerning yellow fever vaccine responses in identical twins.

Sequencing was carried out using PBMCs. These receptors were taken from a woman aged 18-29 years in good health.

The chain is built from TRBV7-6 and TRBJ2-3; 12 bases align to TRBD1. The CDR3 spans 15 residues. J gave up 3 bases and V 6 bases, and 4 bases lay outside the gene matches. CDR1 and CDR2 from the germline V gene are SGHVS and FNYEAQ. CDR3 coding DNA: TGTGCCAGCAGAGCGGGACAGGGGGCGACAGATACGCAGTATTTT. Amino acids: CASRAGQGATDTQYF.

This rearrangement joins TRBV28 to TRBJ1-5; TRBD1 agrees at 9 bases. Germline CDR1 is MDHEN and CDR2 is SYDVKM. V was pared by 6 bases and J by 3 bases, with 6 bases of the junction left unmatched. This CDR3 is 15 amino acids long. The CDR3 spells CASRAGQGSNQPQHF. For the CDR3, the DNA is TGTGCCAGCAGAGCCGGACAGGGGTCCAATCAGCCCCAGCATTTT.

This clonotype was recorded a few times. The chain carries TRBV7-8 and TRBJ2-1, with D hard to call. Trimming left V 2 bases short and J 0 bases short, with 8 bases between. The CDR3 consists of 15 residues. Looked up from germline, CDR1 is SGHVS and CDR2 is FQNEAQ. The CDR3 region is CASSLIPSSYNEQFF. As DNA, the CDR3 is TGTGCCAGCAGCTTAATTCCAAGCTCCTACAATGAGCAGTTCTTC.

This clonotype was recorded a few times. This chain links TRBV24-1 with TRBJ2-7; 9 bases are shared with TRBD1. The CDR3 spans 17 residues. V lost 2 bases and J lost 0; bases outside the gene matches: 7. Germline V gives CDR1 KGHDR, CDR2 SFDVKD. CDR3 sequence: CATSDSRTGVGSYEQYF. DNA of the CDR3: TGTGCCACCAGTGATTCCCGGACAGGGGTAGGCTCCTACGAGCAGTACTTC.

A few counts support this clonotype. The chain has TRBV2 and TRBJ2-3, with 7 bases identical to TRBD2. The CDR3 length is 16 residues. Unmatched junction bases numbered 4, after V lost 0 bases and J lost 1 base. Germline values: CDR1 SNHLY, CDR2 FYNNEI. The CDR3 coding sequence is TGTGCCAGCAGTGAAGCGAGGCTAGCGGGCACAGATACGCAGTATTTT. It translates to CASSEARLAGTDTQYF.

This clonotype was observed a few times. The CDR3 sequence is CSASEASGGWNTGELFF. CDR3 coding DNA: TGCAGTGCTAGTGAGGCTAGCGGGGGGTGGAACACCGGGGAGCTGTTTTTT. V is TRBV20-1 and J is TRBJ2-2; 11 bases agree with TRBD2. The CDR3 loop spans 17 amino acids. Trimming cost V 3 bases and J 1 base; bases outside gene matches: 7. Germline values: CDR1 DFQATT, CDR2 SNEGSKA (reference sequence).

This clonotype appeared a few times. The V call is TRBV7-2, the J call TRBJ2-5; the D is unclear. Germline loops: CDR1 SGHTA, CDR2 FQGNSA. V was trimmed by 5 bases and J by 5 bases, leaving 9 bases between them. The CDR3 is 12 residues long. The CDR3 region is CASSKAGETQYF. Here the CDR3 DNA reads TGTGCCAGCAGCAAGGCCGGGGAGACCCAGTACTTC.

This clonotype was found many times. This rearrangement joins TRBV4-2 to TRBJ1-2; D gene uncertain. Trimming pared 0 bases from V and 6 bases from J, leaving 14 bases between. The CDR3 contains 15 residues. From germline, CDR1 is LGHNA and CDR2 YNFKEQ. CDR3 sequence: CASSQDRGMAHGYTF. CDR3 DNA sequence: TGTGCCAGCAGCCAAGATCGGGGAATGGCTCATGGCTACACCTTC.

This clonotype was detected many times. The chain recombines TRBV5-1 with TRBJ2-1, with TRBD2 identical over 12 bases. CDR1 and CDR2 from the germline V gene are SGHRS and YFSETQ. V shed 1 base and J 3 bases; nucleotides not matched to a gene: 2. This CDR3 has 16 amino acids. CDR3 nucleotide sequence: TGCGCCAGCAGCTTGACTAGCGGGGGGCGCTACAATGAGCAGTTCTTC. Translation gives CASSLTSGGRYNEQFF.

Many counts were recorded for this clonotype. The rearrangement links TRBV29-1 to TRBJ2-7; tentatively, D is TRBD2 (5 bases). Trimming took off 4 bases at V and 0 bases at J, with 13 bases between the two ends. The CDR3 is 14 amino acids. Germline V gene data show CDR1 as SQVTM and CDR2 as ANQGSEA. The CDR3: CSVGTGSLSYEQYF. DNA of the CDR3: TGCAGCGTTGGTACTGGGAGCCTCTCCTACGAGCAGTACTTC.

The J gene is TRBJ2-3, the V gene TRBV29-1; 7 bases match TRBD2. CDR1 SQVTM and CDR2 ANQGSEA come from the germline V gene. The CDR3 runs to 15 residues. The V gene end was trimmed by 4 bases and the J gene end by 0 bases; junction bases not matched to a gene: 7. This CDR3 is CSVAGLPSSTDTQYF. CDR3 DNA: TGCAGCGTTGCGGGACTACCATCTAGCACAGATACGCAGTATTTT.

The chain recombines TRBV11-2 with TRBJ2-6, with D maybe TRBD1 (6 bases). Trimming shortened V by 7 bases and J by 2 bases, and 9 bases separated the two germline ends. The V gene's germline CDR1 is SGHAT and CDR2 FQNNGV. This CDR3 contains 14 residues. CDR3 residues: CASTYRAGANVLTF. The CDR3 DNA sequence: TGTGCCAGCACTTACAGGGCTGGGGCCAACGTCCTGACTTTC.

This clonotype was counted a few times. CDR3 DNA sequence: TGTGCCAGCAGCCTAAGTTTGGTGGATTCACCCCTCCACTTT. Translated, it gives CASSLSLVDSPLHF. This rearrangement joins TRBV27 to TRBJ1-6; no firm D call. This CDR3 comprises 14 residues. From germline, CDR1 is MNHEY and CDR2 SMNVEV (reference sequence). V gave up 6 bases and J gave up 8 bases, with 14 bases separating them.

The chain carries TRBV2 and TRBJ2-5; TRBD2 agrees at 7 bases. Germline V gene lookup returns CDR1 SNHLY and CDR2 FYNNEI. The CDR3 sequence is 17 residues long. The ends lost 2 bases at V and 2 bases at J; junction bases unmatched: 11. The CDR3 spells CASSERSSSGRQETQYF. The CDR3 DNA reads TGTGCCAGCAGTGAAAGGTCGTCTAGCGGAAGACAAGAGACCCAGTACTTC.

This clonotype came up many times. The gene calls are TRBV7-9 and TRBJ2-1, with a tentative D call TRBD1 (6 bases). The CDR3 consists of 15 residues. V was trimmed by 3 bases and J by 5 bases, leaving 14 bases between them. The germline gives CDR1 SEHNR, CDR2 FQNEAQ (reference sequence). CDR3 DNA: TGTGCCAGCAGCTTGGGGGCCAGGGTCCACAATGAGCAGTTCTTC. Translated: CASSLGARVHNEQFF. The full variable domain, rest sourced from reference TRBV7-9 and TRBJ2-1, is DTGVSQNPRHKITKRGQNVTFRCDPISEHNRLYWYRQTLGQGPEFLTYFQNEAQLEKSRLLSDRFSAERPKGSFSTLEIQRTEQGDSAMYLCASSLGARVHNEQFFGPGTRLTVL.

This clonotype was recorded at least ten times. The V call is TRBV12-3 or TRBV12-4, the J call TRBJ2-3, with TRBD2 matching 7 bases. With 3 bases clipped from V and 5 bases from J, the junction kept 8 bases outside the gene matches. The CDR3 spans 15 residues. This chain's CDR3 is CASSFWEGGGDTQYF. The CDR3 nucleotides read TGTGCCAGCAGTTTTTGGGAGGGAGGCGGAGATACGCAGTATTTT.

V and J are TRBV7-9 and TRBJ2-1; D unclear. The CDR3 is 17 residues long. The V gene's germline CDR1 is SEHNR and CDR2 FQNEAQ (reference sequence). Trimming pared 2 bases from V and 2 bases from J, leaving 16 bases between. The CDR3 protein is CASSLSPVWQAYNEQFF. The DNA for the CDR3 is TGTGCCAGCAGCTTATCCCCAGTGTGGCAGGCCTACAATGAGCAGTTCTTC.

This clonotype was recorded many times. The V gene is TRBV7-9, the J gene TRBJ2-3; D possibly corresponds to TRBD2 (6 bases). The ends were cut back, 1 base at V and 3 bases at J, with 11 bases in the middle. Germline V gene data show CDR1 as SEHNR and CDR2 as FQNEAQ (reference sequence). This CDR3 comprises 15 residues. The CDR3 DNA reads TGTGCCAGCAGCTTAGTCCGCGGGGTAACAGATACGCAGTATTTT. It encodes CASSLVRGVTDTQYF.

This clonotype was seen more than once but under ten times. V gene TRBV20-1 combines with J gene TRBJ2-4; D remains unclear. In germline, CDR1 is DFQATT, CDR2 SNEGSKA (reference sequence). Trimming left V 3 bases short and J 8 bases short, with 14 bases between. The CDR3 length is 13 residues. This chain's CDR3 is CSAREHRGDIQYF. The CDR3, as DNA: TGCAGTGCTAGGGAACATAGAGGAGACATTCAGTACTTC.

The chain couples TRBV2 to TRBJ1-6, with 8 bases lining up with TRBD1. The CDR3 is 15 residues long. CDR1 and CDR2 from the germline V gene are SNHLY and FYNNEI. V was clipped by 4 bases and J by 5 bases; unmatched bases: 4. The CDR3, as DNA: TGTGCCAGCAGTGGAGGGACAGGACATAATTCACCCCTCCACTTT. Its translation: CASSGGTGHNSPLHF.

This clonotype was seen only a few times. This sequence joins TRBV9 and TRBJ2-7; D unresolved. CDR3 length: 11 residues. V was cut by 3 bases and J by 7 bases, with 8 bases left in between. Germline loops: CDR1 SGDLS, CDR2 YYNGEE. The CDR3 loop reads CASSAPVEQYF. The CDR3 DNA sequence: TGTGCCAGCAGCGCCCCAGTTGAGCAGTACTTC.

This clonotype has ten or more counts. J is TRBJ2-1 and V is TRBV12-3 or TRBV12-4; 14 nucleotides line up with TRBD2. After removal of 5 bases from V and 0 bases from J, the junction contained 0 bases not matched to a gene. This CDR3 has 16 residues. CDR3 residues: CASSGTSGSSYNEQFF. The CDR3 DNA follows: TGTGCCAGCAGTGGGACTAGCGGGAGCTCCTACAATGAGCAGTTCTTC.

This clonotype was seen many times. In DNA form, the CDR3 reads TGCGCCAGCAGCTTGCCTTATTCCGGGACAACGTCCTCTGGGGCCAACGTCCTGACTTTC. It specifies CASSLPYSGTTSSGANVLTF. The chain couples TRBV5-1 to TRBJ2-6; D possibly corresponds to TRBD1 (6 bases). Trimming stripped 1 base from V and 0 bases from J, with 20 bases between. From germline, CDR1 is SGHRS and CDR2 YFSETQ. The CDR3 loop spans 20 amino acids.

This clonotype was seen repeatedly, ten times or more. The V gene is TRBV6-1, the J gene TRBJ1-1; 12 bases agree with TRBD1. Looked up from germline, CDR1 is MNHNS and CDR2 is SASEGT. The CDR3 is 16 residues long. V lost 6 bases, J lost 0 bases, and 5 bases stayed unmatched. CDR3 DNA sequence: TGTGCCAGCAGACGGGACAGGGGGCGGTTGAACACTGAAGCTTTCTTT. It specifies CASRRDRGRLNTEAFF.

This clonotype was counted at least ten times. J is TRBJ1-1 and V is TRBV10-3; weak D call: TRBD1 (5 bases). Trimming cost V 7 bases and J 1 base, with 7 bases left between them. The CDR3 totals 12 residues. Germline loops: CDR1 ENHRY, CDR2 SYGVKD. The CDR3 is CAIMRGNTEAFF. DNA for the CDR3: TGTGCCATCATGAGGGGGAACACTGAAGCTTTCTTT.

This clonotype was counted a few times. The chain joins TRBV11-2 to TRBJ2-7, with 9 bases matching TRBD2. V gave up 0 bases and J gave up 3 bases; unmatched junction bases: 6. The CDR3 loop spans 16 amino acids. Germline CDR1 reads SGHAT; CDR2 reads FQNNGV. This chain's CDR3 is CASSLEPSGMGYEQYF. The CDR3 nucleotides read TGTGCCAGCAGCTTAGAGCCTAGCGGGATGGGCTACGAGCAGTACTTC.

This clonotype came up a few times. This sequence joins TRBV20-1 and TRBJ2-7; no reliable D call. Trimming took off 3 bases at V and 5 bases at J, with 14 bases between the two ends. CDR1 is DFQATT and CDR2 is SNEGSKA in the germline V gene (reference sequence). The CDR3 spans 13 residues. CDR3 protein: CSARMVGVDEQYF. CDR3 sequence (DNA): TGCAGTGCTAGGATGGTGGGTGTCGACGAGCAGTACTTC.

The V gene is TRBV10-2, the J gene TRBJ2-2; TRBD2 aligns across 7 bases. The CDR3 loop spans 15 amino acids. CDR1 and CDR2 from the germline V gene are WSHSY and SAAADI. After removal of 3 bases from V and 4 bases from J, the junction contained 5 bases not matched to a gene. The CDR3 protein is CASSERTSRTGELFF. CDR3 bases: TGCGCCAGCAGTGAAAGGACTAGTCGCACCGGGGAGCTGTTTTTT.

The rearrangement joins TRBV24-1 to TRBJ2-7; D ambiguous. This CDR3 region has 13 residues. The V end was cut by 5 bases, the J end by 2 bases, with 9 bases between. Germline lookup yields CDR1 KGHDR and CDR2 SFDVKD. CDR3 sequence reads: CATSADGTYEQYF. In DNA, the CDR3 is TGTGCCACCAGTGCGGACGGAACCTACGAGCAGTACTTC.

This clonotype was counted many times. The chain employs TRBV12-3 or TRBV12-4 and TRBJ2-3; no reliable D call. V lost 5 bases to trimming and J lost 2 bases, with 17 bases between them. CDR3 size: 16 residues. The CDR3 spells CASSPVLAIPTDTQYF. The DNA for the CDR3 is TGTGCCAGCAGTCCGGTTCTGGCGATACCCACAGATACGCAGTATTTT.